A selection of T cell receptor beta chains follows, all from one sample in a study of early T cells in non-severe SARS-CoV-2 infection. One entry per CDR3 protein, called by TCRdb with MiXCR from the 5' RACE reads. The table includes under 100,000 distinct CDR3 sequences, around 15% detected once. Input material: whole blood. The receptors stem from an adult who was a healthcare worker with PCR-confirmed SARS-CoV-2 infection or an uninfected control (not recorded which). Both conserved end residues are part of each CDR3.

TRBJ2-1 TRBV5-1 CASSLTSGANNEQFF
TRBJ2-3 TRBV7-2 CASSLPPGRSTDTQYF
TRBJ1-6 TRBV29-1 CSATTGGTANSPLHF
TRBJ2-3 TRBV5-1 CASTLDFDTQYF
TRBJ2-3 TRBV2 CASSVYSGLVDTQYF
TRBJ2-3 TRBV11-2 CASSSQTEGADTQYF
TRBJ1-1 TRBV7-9 CASSPGGQPGGNTEAFF
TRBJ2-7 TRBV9 CASSVGPGGEYEQYF
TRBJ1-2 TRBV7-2 CASSSTLYGYTF
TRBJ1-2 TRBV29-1 CSAGQPLGYTF
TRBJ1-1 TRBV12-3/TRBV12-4 CASSWTGGGTEAFF
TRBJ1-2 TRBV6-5 CASSSRQGRKANYGYTF
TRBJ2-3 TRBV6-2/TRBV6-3 CASSASRVPDTQYF
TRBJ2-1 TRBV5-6 CANSLNPSPIHNEQFF
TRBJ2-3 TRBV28 CASSYSGGTTDTQYF
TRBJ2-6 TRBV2 CASSRDSGANVLTF
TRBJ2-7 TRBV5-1 CASSGQLHEQYF
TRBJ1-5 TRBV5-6 CASSQGAYSNQPQHF
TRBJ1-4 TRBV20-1 CSTAGQSNEKLFF
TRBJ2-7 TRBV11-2 CASSLGRDSSYEQYF
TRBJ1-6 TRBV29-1 CSVRTGDFYNSPLHF
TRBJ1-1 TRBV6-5 CASSYTPDRGNTEAFF
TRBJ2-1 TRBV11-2 CASSSGPGQENNEQFF
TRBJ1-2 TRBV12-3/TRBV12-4 CASRNRDRGDGYTF
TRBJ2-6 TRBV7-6 CASSSVWDRGVSGANVLTF
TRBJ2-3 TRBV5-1 CASSSGGHLTDTQYF
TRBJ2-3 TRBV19 CASADTNTQYF
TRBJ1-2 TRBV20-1 CSAPGTGVLATF
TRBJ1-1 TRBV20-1 CSANDLGQGVGAFF
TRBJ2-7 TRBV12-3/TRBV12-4 CASRLAVSYEQYF
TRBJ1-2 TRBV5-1 CASSPAGQGYGYTF
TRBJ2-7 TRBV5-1 CASSVGAFIHEQYF
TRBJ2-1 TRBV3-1 CASSPPVPTINEQFF
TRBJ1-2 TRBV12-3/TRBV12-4 CASSLVVRTGYGYTF
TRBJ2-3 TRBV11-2 CASSLNRVTDTQYF
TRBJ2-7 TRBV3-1 CASSQLGFTYEQYF